This TCR beta chain came from a study of human T cells and chemical hapten exposure. About the study: Weekly administration of diphenylcyclopropenone to the scalp of patients continued throughout the roughly 25-week study.

Study findings and constraints: TCRs exceeding a frequency of 1 in 1000 stayed unchanged under DPC sensitization. Expanded TCRs produced significantly more large CDR3 similarity clusters than controls did.

Time point here: pre-sensitization, week 0. The treatment is: therapeutic diphenylcyclopropenone sensitization with weekly scalp DPC. This clonotype has a count of ten or more. Its antigen remains unidentified. The germline V and J ends were trimmed by 5 bases and 3 bases, with 10 bases remaining between them. CDR1 is SEHNR, CDR2 FQNEAQ, per germline (reference sequence). This CDR3 comprises 13 residues. TCRdb called the RACE reads again in MiXCR, with one record for every CDR3 protein. The profile shows roughly 380,000 distinct CDR3 sequences, approximately 5.1% of them singletons. The V gene is TRBV7-9, the J gene TRBJ2-5, with D unresolved. This sample comprised whole blood, obtained in connection with sensitization to the hapten diphenylcyclopropenone (DPC). The sequence derives from a woman aged 50 to 60 with alopecia areata. Some clones in this sample may be carry-over from other donors' samples. CDR3 in DNA: TGTGCCAGCAGCCCGACTTATAAAGAGACCCAGTACTTC. It specifies CASSPTYKETQYF.